Below, 8 T cell receptor beta chains from the same sample are listed, as sequenced in a study of T cells expressing NK-cell markers. TCRdb re-called the 5' RACE reads; every CDR3 protein appears as one record, without DNA. Its table lists hundreds of thousands of distinct CDR3 sequences. Input material: blood T cells: a sorted CD56 or NKG2C T cell subset, CD4+ or CD8+ T cells, or bulk PBMC T cells (not recorded which). The receptors here all came from a woman aged 18 to 69 in good health.

The chain joins TRBV6-5 to TRBJ2-5. CDR3 length: 16 residues. Germline V gene data show CDR1 as MNHEY and CDR2 as SVGAGI. The CDR3 here is CASSYVGTRFQETQYF.

This CDR3 is CATSDSRGTYNEQFF. The gene calls are TRBV24-1 and TRBJ2-1; without DNA, the TCRdb call of TRBD1 cannot be checked. Germline CDR1 reads KGHDR; CDR2 reads SFDVKD. The CDR3 is made up of 15 amino acids.

The V call is TRBV12-3 or TRBV12-4, the J call TRBJ2-7; no DNA is available, so the TRBD1 call from TCRdb remains unchecked. This CDR3 region has 14 residues. The CDR3 sequence is CASSFSDRGLEQYF.

This sequence joins TRBV6-1 and TRBJ2-3; as DNA is missing, the TRBD1 call by TCRdb cannot be tested. The CDR3 has 16 amino acids. The germline gives CDR1 MNHNS, CDR2 SASEGT. CDR3 residues: CASRLIRTGGADTQYF.

This chain uses TRBV7-2 with TRBJ2-7; TCRdb selects TRBD2, and the lack of DNA leaves this call unchecked. Germline values: CDR1 SGHTA, CDR2 FQGNSA. The CDR3 sequence is 14 residues long. CDR3 loop: CASSPLARYYEQYF.

The chain joins TRBV6-5 to TRBJ1-6. Germline values: CDR1 MNHEY, CDR2 SVGAGI. CDR3 size: 15 residues. The CDR3 spells CASSYSAVYNSPLHF.

The chain joins TRBV18 to TRBJ2-1. The CDR3 is 11 residues long. Germline V gives CDR1 KGHSH, CDR2 LQKENI. CDR3 residues: CASSPPAILFF.

The V call is TRBV5-6, the J call TRBJ2-7; TCRdb calls TRBD2, which cannot be checked without DNA. Germline values: CDR1 SGHDT, CDR2 YYEEEE. The CDR3 loop spans 15 amino acids. The chain's CDR3 is CASSLGGGRVEEQYF.